This T cell receptor (beta chain) emerged from a study of spatial heterogeneity in lung cancer. Study results and limitations: The appearance of ubiquitous expanded tumor TCRs in blood was greater at resection than follow-up.

Single TCR cDNA molecules each had their own unique molecular identifier. TCRdb reanalysed the 5' RACE reads using MiXCR and keeps one entry per CDR3 protein. Of approximately 39,000 distinct CDR3 sequences in the sample, roughly 6% were seen once. The CDR3 runs 13 residues. Germline V gene lookup returns CDR1 SGHNT and CDR2 YENEEA. Deletions cut 2 bases from V and 0 bases from J, with 4 bases between. There are many counts of this clonotype. Its target is unknown. Time point meaning: sample taken at primary tumor resection. In each case, whole RNA from tumor, nontumor lung or frozen PBMC was sequenced unsorted.

The material was PBMCs, obtained at surgery. The chain joins TRBV11-3 to TRBJ1-1; D gene unclear. The TCR comes from a male donor with early-stage non-small cell lung cancer. The CDR3 reads CASSLPLNTEAFF. DNA of the CDR3: TGTGCCAGCAGCTTACCATTGAACACTGAAGCTTTCTTT.